What follows are 26 T cell receptor beta chains derived from one specimen sequenced in a study of blood T cell repertoires in COVID-19. This table comes from immunoSEQ multiplex PCR, and its TCRdb copy is limited to in-frame clones, with some not included. Counted here are 97,000 or so clones, 79% occurring once; the ten biggest clones make up 15% to 20%. The source material was peripheral blood. The origin of the receptors is an elderly woman with active or convalescent COVID-19.

The genes are TRBV2 and TRBJ1-2; 10 bases line up with TRBD1. Germline CDR1 SNHLY, CDR2 FYNNEI. The CDR3 runs 14 residues. V trimming: 4 bases; J trimming: 3 bases; junction bases outside the gene matches: 2. CDR3 DNA: TGTGCCAGCAGTGTCGGACAGGGGGACTATGGCTACACCTTC. Its protein is CASSVGQGDYGYTF.

The chain combines TRBV5-1 with TRBJ2-2, with D possibly being TRBD2 (6 bases). Trimming cost V 0 bases and J 0 bases, with 9 bases left between them. The CDR3 contains 16 residues. CDR1 is SGHRS and CDR2 is YFSETQ in the germline V gene. The CDR3 DNA reads TGCGCCAGCAGCTTGGTTGGGGGGTCGAACACCGGGGAGCTGTTTTTT. This encodes CASSLVGGSNTGELFF.

This clone was detected only once. The genes are TRBV19 and TRBJ2-7; TRBD1 agrees at 7 bases. Trimming cost V 1 base and J 3 bases; bases outside gene matches: 9. Looked up from germline, CDR1 is LNHDA and CDR2 is SQIVND (reference sequence). The CDR3 runs to 16 residues. In DNA, the CDR3 is TGTGCCAGTAGTATAGGGAGCAGCAGGGGGAGCTACGAGCAGTACTTC. Translation gives CASSIGSSRGSYEQYF.

The rearrangement uses TRBV4-3 and TRBJ1-6, with D perhaps matching TRBD1 (6 bases). The CDR3 sequence is 15 residues long. Trimming cost V 3 bases and J 6 bases, with 12 bases left between them. Germline lookup yields CDR1 LGHNA and CDR2 YSLEER. The CDR3 here is CASSQMDSPNSPLHF. In DNA, the CDR3 is TGCGCCAGCAGCCAGATGGACAGCCCTAATTCACCCCTCCACTTT.

This clone was found once. The genes are TRBV11-2 and TRBJ1-3, with D hard to call. The CDR3 loop spans 14 amino acids. V shed 5 bases and J shed 6 bases, with 14 bases lying between them. The germline CDR1 and CDR2 sequences are SGHAT and FQNNGV. CDR3 sequence reads: CASSQDPQENTIYF. The CDR3 DNA reads as TGTGCCAGCAGCCAAGATCCGCAGGAAAACACCATATATTTT.

Sample share makes this clone medium-sized (0.01 to 0.1%). The rearrangement links TRBV28 to TRBJ2-5; D is perhaps TRBD1 (6 bases). The CDR3 is 13 residues long. The germline V gene encodes CDR1 MDHEN and CDR2 SYDVKM. Trimming took off 2 bases at V and 2 bases at J, with 6 bases between the two ends. The CDR3 loop reads CASSLGQQETQYF. Written as DNA, the CDR3 is TGTGCCAGCAGTTTAGGACAGCAAGAGACCCAGTACTTC.

This rearrangement joins TRBV28 to TRBJ2-3; D ambiguous. Trimming cost V 1 base and J 6 bases, with 8 bases left between them. CDR3 length equals 13 residues. Germline lookup yields CDR1 MDHEN and CDR2 SYDVKM. The CDR3 loop is CASSLFGADTQYF. CDR3 nucleotide sequence: TGTGCCAGCAGTTTATTTGGTGCGGATACGCAGTATTTT.

This chain joins TRBV24-1 and TRBJ2-3; 7 bases map to TRBD1. Germline CDR1 and CDR2: KGHDR and SFDVKD. With V trimmed by 4 bases and J by 0 bases, 3 bases remained unmatched. The CDR3 length is 15 residues. The CDR3 is CATSDPGQSTDTQYF. In nucleotides, the CDR3 is TGTGCCACCAGTGACCCGGGACAGAGCACAGATACGCAGTATTTT.

This clone turned up a few times. V usage is TRBV7-2 and J usage is TRBJ1-2; 7 bases are shared with TRBD1. There are 16 residues in the CDR3. Germline assignment: CDR1 SGHTA and CDR2 FQGNSA. The trim removed 4 bases at V and 3 bases at J, leaving 11 bases unmatched. The CDR3 region has the DNA TGTGCCAGCAGCTCTCGGACAGGAGCGTCTCACTATGGCTACACCTTC. It translates to CASSSRTGASHYGYTF.

The chain is built from TRBV6-5 and TRBJ2-5; 7 nucleotides line up with TRBD1. The junction had 14 bases not matched to a gene; V was cut back by 6 bases and J by 7 bases. Germline lookup yields CDR1 MNHEY and CDR2 SVGAGI. The CDR3 has 15 residues. The CDR3 DNA reads as TGTGCCAGCAGACGCCCGGGACAGTTTTGGGGGACCCAGTACTTC. Translation: CASRRPGQFWGTQYF.

The chain combines TRBV2 with TRBJ2-3; 13 nucleotides align to TRBD2. This CDR3 has 15 residues. CDR1 and CDR2 (germline): SNHLY, FYNNEI. V was clipped by 7 bases and J by 5 bases; unmatched bases: 6. The CDR3 coding sequence is TGTGCCAGCACCCCCGGGACTAGCGGGGTAGATACGCAGTATTTT. This translates into CASTPGTSGVDTQYF. The full variable domain, rest sourced from reference TRBV2 and TRBJ2-3, is EPEVTQTPSHQVTQMGQEVILRCVPISNHLYFYWYRQILGQKVEFLVSFYNNEISEKSEIFDDQFSVERPDGSNFTLKIRSTKLEDSAMYFCASTPGTSGVDTQYFGPGTRLTVL.

CDR3 bases: TGTGCCAGCAGCTTGGGACATCGGGGGGAAAAACTGTTTTTT. It yields the protein CASSLGHRGEKLFF. The chain recombines TRBV5-6 with TRBJ1-4; D perhaps matches TRBD1 (5 bases). The CDR3 is 14 residues long. Trimming cost V 0 bases and J 8 bases, with 11 bases left between them. The germline V gene has CDR1 SGHDT and CDR2 YYEEEE.

The V call is TRBV5-1, the J call TRBJ2-3; TRBD2 matches 7 bases. This CDR3 comprises 15 residues. The V segment lost 1 base and the J segment 0 bases; nucleotides outside the gene matches: 2. Looked up from germline, CDR1 is SGHRS and CDR2 is YFSETQ. CDR3 in amino acids: CASSLSGTSTDTQYF. The DNA of the CDR3 is TGCGCCAGCAGCTTGAGCGGGACTAGCACAGATACGCAGTATTTT.

V gene TRBV7-2 combines with J gene TRBJ1-2, with no clear D. Germline assignment: CDR1 SGHTA and CDR2 FQGNSA. The ends were cut back, 6 bases at V and 6 bases at J, with 20 bases in the middle. This CDR3 has 15 residues. The CDR3 protein is CASSFDLRRENGYTF. CDR3 nucleotide sequence: TGTGCCAGCAGTTTCGACTTACGCCGGGAGAATGGCTACACCTTC.

The CDR3 region has the DNA TGTGCCAGCAGTTCCCTAGTAAAGGGGGCGGACTATGGCTACACCTTC. As protein: CASSSLVKGADYGYTF. The rearrangement links TRBV6-5 to TRBJ1-2; 7 bases agree with TRBD1. CDR3 length: 16 residues. J gave up 3 bases and V 4 bases, and 11 bases lay outside the gene matches. CDR1 is MNHEY and CDR2 is SVGAGI in the germline V gene.

V and J are TRBV5-5 and TRBJ2-2; TRBD1 matches 9 bases. Germline V gene data show CDR1 as SGHKS and CDR2 as YYEKEE (reference sequence). V gave up 1 base and J gave up 8 bases; unmatched junction bases: 9. This CDR3 is 16 amino acids long. In nucleotides, the CDR3 is TGTGCCAGCAGCTTGTCGAGACAGGGGGATACAGGGGAGCTGTTTTTT. Its protein is CASSLSRQGDTGELFF.

This clone was counted once. The chain links TRBV5-1 to TRBJ2-1, with 14 bases lining up with TRBD2. J was trimmed by 9 bases and V by 7 bases; bases with no gene match: 9. Germline CDR1 SGHRS, CDR2 YFSETQ. This CDR3 contains 15 residues. The CDR3 loop is CASQVGTSGRIEQFF. Here the CDR3 DNA reads TGCGCCAGCCAAGTTGGGACTAGCGGGAGAATTGAGCAGTTCTTC.

The gene calls are TRBV4-2 and TRBJ2-1, with 11 bases that match TRBD2. Germline trimming cut 1 base from V and 4 bases from J; bases unmatched to any gene: 3. CDR3 size: 16 residues. Germline CDR1 LGHNA, CDR2 YNFKEQ. Here the CDR3 DNA reads TGTGCCAGCAGCCAAGGAACTAGCGGGAGTTACAATGAGCAGTTCTTC. Protein product: CASSQGTSGSYNEQFF.

The genes are TRBV27 and TRBJ2-1, with 16 positions matching TRBD2. CDR3 size: 15 residues. V trimming: 6 bases; J trimming: 9 bases; junction bases outside the gene matches: 5. Germline V gene lookup returns CDR1 MNHEY and CDR2 SMNVEV (reference sequence). The CDR3 protein is CASRLGLAGGGEQFF. CDR3 sequence (DNA): TGTGCCAGCAGATTGGGACTAGCGGGAGGGGGTGAGCAGTTCTTC.

In DNA, the CDR3 is TGTGCCAGCAGTCAGCTCGGGACAGCCACCGGGGAGCTGTTTTTT. Amino acids: CASSQLGTATGELFF. The rearrangement uses TRBV6-5 and TRBJ2-2; 7 bases are shared with TRBD1. V lost 5 bases, J lost 4 bases, and 7 bases stayed unmatched. CDR3 length equals 15 residues. Per germline, CDR1 MNHEY and CDR2 SVGAGI.

The rearrangement uses TRBV2 and TRBJ1-5; D not certain. V gave up 3 bases and J gave up 11 bases, with 11 bases separating them. Germline V gene sequence: CDR1 SNHLY, CDR2 FYNNEI. The CDR3 spans 12 residues. The CDR3 reads CASSDWRLAQHF. As DNA, the CDR3 is TGTGCCAGCAGTGATTGGAGGTTGGCCCAGCATTTT.

The chain recombines TRBV27 with TRBJ2-2; tentative D call: TRBD1 (6 bases). Trimming removed 4 bases from V and 4 bases from J, with 10 bases in between. This CDR3 region has 14 residues. Per the germline V gene, CDR1 is MNHEY and CDR2 is SMNVEV (reference sequence). In DNA, the CDR3 is TGTGCCAGCAGTTGGACAGTTTCCACCGGGGAGCTGTTTTTT. Amino acid sequence: CASSWTVSTGELFF.

The genes are TRBV11-2 and TRBJ1-1, with unresolved D. The V and J ends lost 1 base and 1 base respectively, with 4 bases between them. Germline CDR1 SGHAT, CDR2 FQNNGV. The length of the CDR3 is 13 residues. The CDR3 DNA sequence: TGTGCCAGCAGCTTAGTCAGGAACACTGAAGCTTTCTTT. This encodes CASSLVRNTEAFF.

This chain connects TRBV7-9 to TRBJ2-1; 8 bases align to TRBD2. The CDR3 covers 15 residues. V was clipped by 1 base and J by 2 bases; unmatched bases: 1. Germline V CDR1 and CDR2: SEHNR, FQNEAQ (reference sequence). The CDR3 protein is CASSLDGRAYNEQFF. CDR3 in DNA: TGTGCCAGCAGCTTAGACGGGAGGGCCTACAATGAGCAGTTCTTC.

The chain has TRBV27 and TRBJ2-3; 9 bases are a match to TRBD2. V shed 6 bases, J shed 10 bases, and the junction held 11 bases outside the gene matches. The CDR3 has 14 residues. Per the germline V gene, CDR1 is MNHEY and CDR2 is SMNVEV (reference sequence). The DNA for the CDR3 is TGTGCCAGCAGCCTCATAGCGGGAGAAGGTGCGCAGTATTTT. This translates into CASSLIAGEGAQYF.

The chain carries TRBV19 and TRBJ1-3; no clear D. The CDR3 covers 15 residues. CDR1 and CDR2 from the germline V gene are LNHDA and SQIVND (reference sequence). V was cut by 7 bases and J by 0 bases, with 13 bases left in between. CDR3: CASTPDGSSGNTIYF. The CDR3 DNA sequence: TGTGCCAGTACACCCGATGGGAGCTCTGGAAACACCATATATTTT.